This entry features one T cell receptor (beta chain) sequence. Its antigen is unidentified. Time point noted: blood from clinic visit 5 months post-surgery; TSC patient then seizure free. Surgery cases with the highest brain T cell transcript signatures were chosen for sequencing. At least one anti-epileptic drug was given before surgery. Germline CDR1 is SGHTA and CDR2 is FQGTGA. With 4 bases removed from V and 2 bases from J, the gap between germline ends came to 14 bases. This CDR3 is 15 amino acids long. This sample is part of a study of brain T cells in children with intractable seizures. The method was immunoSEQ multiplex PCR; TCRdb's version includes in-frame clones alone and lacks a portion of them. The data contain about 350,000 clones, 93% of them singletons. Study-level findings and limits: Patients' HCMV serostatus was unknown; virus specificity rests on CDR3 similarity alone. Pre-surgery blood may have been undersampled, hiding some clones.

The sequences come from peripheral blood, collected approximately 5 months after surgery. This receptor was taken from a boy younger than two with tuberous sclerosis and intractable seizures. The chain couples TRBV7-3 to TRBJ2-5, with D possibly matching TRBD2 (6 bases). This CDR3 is CASSSTAGGQETQYF. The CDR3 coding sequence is TGTGCCAGCAGCTCGACGGCTGGGGGGCAAGAGACCCAGTACTTC.